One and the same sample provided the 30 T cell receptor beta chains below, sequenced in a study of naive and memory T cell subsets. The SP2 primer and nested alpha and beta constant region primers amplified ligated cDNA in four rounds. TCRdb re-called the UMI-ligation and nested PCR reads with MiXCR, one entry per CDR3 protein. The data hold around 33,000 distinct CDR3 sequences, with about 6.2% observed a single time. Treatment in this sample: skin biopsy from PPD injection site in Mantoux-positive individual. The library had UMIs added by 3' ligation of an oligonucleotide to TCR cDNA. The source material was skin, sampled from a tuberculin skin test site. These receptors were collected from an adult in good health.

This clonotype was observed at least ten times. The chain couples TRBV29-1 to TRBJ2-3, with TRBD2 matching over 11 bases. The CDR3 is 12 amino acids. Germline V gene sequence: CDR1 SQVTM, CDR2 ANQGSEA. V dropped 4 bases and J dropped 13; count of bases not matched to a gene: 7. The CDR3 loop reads CSVVAGGPLEYF. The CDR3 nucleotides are TGCAGCGTTGTAGCGGGGGGGCCTCTAGAGTATTTT.

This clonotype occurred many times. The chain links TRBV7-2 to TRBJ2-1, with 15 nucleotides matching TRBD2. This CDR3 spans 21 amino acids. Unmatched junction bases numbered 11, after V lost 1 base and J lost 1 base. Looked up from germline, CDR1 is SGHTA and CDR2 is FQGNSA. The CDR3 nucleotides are TGTGCCAGCAGCTTAGGTGTGATGACGGGACTAGCGGGGGGATCCTACAATGAGCAGTTCTTC. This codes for CASSLGVMTGLAGGSYNEQFF.

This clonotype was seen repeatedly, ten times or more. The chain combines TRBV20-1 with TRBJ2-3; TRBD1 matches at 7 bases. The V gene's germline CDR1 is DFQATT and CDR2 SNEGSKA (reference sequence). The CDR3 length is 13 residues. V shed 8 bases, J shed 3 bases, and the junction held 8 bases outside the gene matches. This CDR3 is CSPRPGQTDTQYF. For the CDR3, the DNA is TGCAGTCCGAGACCGGGACAGACAGATACGCAGTATTTT.

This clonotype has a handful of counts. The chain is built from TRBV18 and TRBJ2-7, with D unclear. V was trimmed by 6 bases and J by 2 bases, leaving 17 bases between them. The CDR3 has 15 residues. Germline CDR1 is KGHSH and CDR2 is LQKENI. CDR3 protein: CASSPPGPTPYEQYF. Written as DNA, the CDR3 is TGTGCCAGCTCCCCTCCGGGTCCTACCCCCTACGAGCAGTACTTC.

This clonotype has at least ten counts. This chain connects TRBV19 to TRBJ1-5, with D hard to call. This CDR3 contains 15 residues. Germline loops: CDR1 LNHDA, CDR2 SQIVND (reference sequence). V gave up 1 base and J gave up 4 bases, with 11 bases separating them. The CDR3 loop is CASSIGGHRNQPQHF. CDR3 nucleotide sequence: TGTGCCAGTAGTATAGGCGGGCATCGGAATCAGCCCCAGCATTTT.

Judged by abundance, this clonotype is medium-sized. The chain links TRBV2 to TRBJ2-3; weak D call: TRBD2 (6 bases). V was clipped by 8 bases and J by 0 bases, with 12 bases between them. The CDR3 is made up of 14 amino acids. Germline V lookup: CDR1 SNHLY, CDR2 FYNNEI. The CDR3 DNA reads TGTGCCAGCGTTGGAGGGGCTAGCACAGATACGCAGTATTTT. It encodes CASVGGASTDTQYF.

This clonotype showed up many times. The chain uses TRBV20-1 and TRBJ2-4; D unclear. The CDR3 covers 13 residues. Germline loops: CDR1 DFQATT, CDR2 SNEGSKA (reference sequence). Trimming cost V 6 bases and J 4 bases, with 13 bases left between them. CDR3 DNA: TGCAGTGCGCCCACCGAGAATAAAAACATTCAGTACTTC. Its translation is CSAPTENKNIQYF.

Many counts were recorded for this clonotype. Here the CDR3 reads CASSVDQLNTEAFF. CDR3 bases: TGTGCCAGCAGCGTAGATCAACTCAACACTGAAGCTTTCTTT. The V call is TRBV9, the J call TRBJ1-1; D unresolved. CDR1 and CDR2 from the germline V gene are SGDLS and YYNGEE. Trimming took off 0 bases at V and 2 bases at J, with 8 bases between the two ends. CDR3 length: 14 residues. The variable domain in full, with the rest retrieved from reference TRBV9 and TRBJ1-1, is DSGVTQTPKHLITATGQRVTLRCSPRSGDLSVYWYQQSLDQGLQFLIQYYNGEERAKGNILERFSAQQFPDLHSELNLSSLELGDSALYFCASSVDQLNTEAFFGQGTRLTVV.

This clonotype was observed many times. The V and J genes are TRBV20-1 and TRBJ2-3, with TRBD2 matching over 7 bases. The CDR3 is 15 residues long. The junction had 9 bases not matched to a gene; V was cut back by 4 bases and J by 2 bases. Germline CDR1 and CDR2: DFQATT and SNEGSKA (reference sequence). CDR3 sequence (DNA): TGCAGTGCTAAAAACAGCGGGGCATACACAGATACGCAGTATTTT. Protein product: CSAKNSGAYTDTQYF.

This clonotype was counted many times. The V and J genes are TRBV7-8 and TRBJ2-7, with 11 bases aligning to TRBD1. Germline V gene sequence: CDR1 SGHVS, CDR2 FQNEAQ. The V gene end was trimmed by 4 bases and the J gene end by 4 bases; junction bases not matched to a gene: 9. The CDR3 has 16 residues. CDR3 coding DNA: TGTGCCAGCAGCTCACCATCTGGACAGGGGGCTTACGAGCAGTACTTC. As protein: CASSSPSGQGAYEQYF.

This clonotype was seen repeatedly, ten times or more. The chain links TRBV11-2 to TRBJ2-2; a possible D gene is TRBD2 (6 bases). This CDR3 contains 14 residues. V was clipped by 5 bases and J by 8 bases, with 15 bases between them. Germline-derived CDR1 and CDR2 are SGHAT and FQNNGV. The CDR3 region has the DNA TGTGCCAGCAGCCAAGGGACTGTACGGGGGGAGCTGTTTTTT. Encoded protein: CASSQGTVRGELFF.

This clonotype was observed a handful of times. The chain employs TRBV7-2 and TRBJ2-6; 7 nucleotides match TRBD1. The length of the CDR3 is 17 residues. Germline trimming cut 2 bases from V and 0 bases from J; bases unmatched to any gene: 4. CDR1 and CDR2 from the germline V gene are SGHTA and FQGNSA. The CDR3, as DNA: TGTGCCAGCAGCTTACGGGGACAGAGCTCTGGGGCCAACGTCCTGACTTTC. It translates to CASSLRGQSSGANVLTF.

The CDR3 loop reads CASKDGTFNEKLFF. Here the CDR3 DNA reads TGTGCCAGCAAGGATGGGACATTTAATGAAAAACTGTTTTTT. J is TRBJ1-4 and V is TRBV2; D is possibly TRBD1 (6 bases). The CDR3 covers 14 residues. In germline, CDR1 is SNHLY, CDR2 FYNNEI. V was cut by 7 bases and J by 4 bases, with 13 bases left in between.

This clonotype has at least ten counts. The CDR3 DNA sequence: TGTGCCAGCAGCCTTCGGGGTAACGAGCAGTACTTC. It codes for CASSLRGNEQYF. The genes are TRBV12-3 or TRBV12-4 and TRBJ2-7, with D maybe TRBD2 (5 bases). The CDR3 has 12 residues. V was pared by 6 bases and J by 5 bases, with 11 bases between.

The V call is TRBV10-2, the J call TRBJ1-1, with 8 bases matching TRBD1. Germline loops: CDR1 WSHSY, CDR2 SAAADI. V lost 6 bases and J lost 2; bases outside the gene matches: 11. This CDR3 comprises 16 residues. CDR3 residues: CASRRTGSTFNTEAFF. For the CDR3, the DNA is TGCGCCAGCAGACGGACAGGGTCGACATTCAACACTGAAGCTTTCTTT.

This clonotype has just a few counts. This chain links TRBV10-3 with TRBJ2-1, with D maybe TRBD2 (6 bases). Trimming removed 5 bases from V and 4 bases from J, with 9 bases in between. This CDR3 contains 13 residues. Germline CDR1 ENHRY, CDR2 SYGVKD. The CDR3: CAISSGGYNEQFF. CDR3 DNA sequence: TGTGCCATCAGTTCCGGGGGATACAATGAGCAGTTCTTC.

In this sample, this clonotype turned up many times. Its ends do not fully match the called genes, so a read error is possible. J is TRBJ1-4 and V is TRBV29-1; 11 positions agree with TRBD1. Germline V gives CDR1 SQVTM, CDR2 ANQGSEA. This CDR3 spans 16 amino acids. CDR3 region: CSVETTPRTGGEILFF. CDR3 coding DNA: TGCAGCGTTGAGACCACCCCCCGGACAGGGGGCGAAATACTGTTTTTT.

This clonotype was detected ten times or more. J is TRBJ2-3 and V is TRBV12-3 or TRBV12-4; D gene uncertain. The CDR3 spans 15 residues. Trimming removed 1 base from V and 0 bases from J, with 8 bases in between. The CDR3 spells CASSLGVKSTDTQYF. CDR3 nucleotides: TGTGCCAGCAGTTTAGGGGTGAAAAGCACAGATACGCAGTATTTT.

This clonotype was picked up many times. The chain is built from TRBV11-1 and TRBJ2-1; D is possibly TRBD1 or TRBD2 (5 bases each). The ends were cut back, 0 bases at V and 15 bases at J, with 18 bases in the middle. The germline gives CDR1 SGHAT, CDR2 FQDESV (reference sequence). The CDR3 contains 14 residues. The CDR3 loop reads CASSLAGEHPWRFF. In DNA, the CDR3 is TGTGCCAGCAGCTTAGCGGGGGAGCATCCCTGGCGGTTCTTC.

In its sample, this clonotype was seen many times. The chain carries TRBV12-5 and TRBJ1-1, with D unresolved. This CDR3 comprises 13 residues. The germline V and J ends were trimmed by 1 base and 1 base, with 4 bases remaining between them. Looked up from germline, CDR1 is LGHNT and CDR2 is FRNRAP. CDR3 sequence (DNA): TGTGCTAGTGGTTTGGGCCCGAACACTGAAGCTTTCTTT. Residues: CASGLGPNTEAFF.

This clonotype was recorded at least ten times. As DNA, the CDR3 is TGTGCCACCAGCGGGATGGACAGGACGATCTATGGCTACACCTTC. Its translation: CATSGMDRTIYGYTF. This chain links TRBV15 with TRBJ1-2; 7 positions agree with TRBD1. The germline V gene has CDR1 LNHNV and CDR2 YYDKDF (reference sequence). The V and J ends lost 5 bases and 4 bases, in that order; junction bases with no gene match: 10. This CDR3 contains 15 residues.

CDR3 amino acids: CASSLGTGKRGYEQYF. Written as DNA, the CDR3 is TGTGCCAGCAGCTTAGGGACAGGGAAACGGGGCTACGAGCAGTACTTC. The chain is built from TRBV7-9 and TRBJ2-7; 8 bases match TRBD1. The CDR3 has 16 residues. Germline V CDR1 and CDR2: SEHNR, FQNEAQ (reference sequence). V lost 1 base, J lost 3 bases, and 8 bases stayed unmatched.

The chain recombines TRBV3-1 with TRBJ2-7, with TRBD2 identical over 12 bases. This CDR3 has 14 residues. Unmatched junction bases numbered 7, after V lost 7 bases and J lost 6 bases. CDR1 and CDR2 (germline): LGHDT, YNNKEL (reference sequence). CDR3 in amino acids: CASTGTSGSSEQYF. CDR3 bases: TGTGCCAGCACCGGGACTAGCGGGTCCAGCGAGCAGTACTTC.

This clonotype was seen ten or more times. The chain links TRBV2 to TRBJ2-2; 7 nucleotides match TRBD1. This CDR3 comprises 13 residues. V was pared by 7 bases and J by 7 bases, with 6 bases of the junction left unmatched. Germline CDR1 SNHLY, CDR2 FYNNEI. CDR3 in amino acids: CASTIGGIGELFF. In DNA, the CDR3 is TGTGCCAGCACCATAGGGGGCATCGGGGAGCTGTTTTTT.

The CDR3 DNA sequence: TGCGCCAGCAGCTCTTTTACTGATGGGGACACTGAAGCTTTCTTT. This translates into CASSSFTDGDTEAFF. The chain employs TRBV5-1 and TRBJ1-1; D not resolved. CDR1 and CDR2 (germline): SGHRS, YFSETQ. The germline V and J ends were trimmed by 3 bases and 3 bases, with 15 bases remaining between them. CDR3 length: 15 residues.

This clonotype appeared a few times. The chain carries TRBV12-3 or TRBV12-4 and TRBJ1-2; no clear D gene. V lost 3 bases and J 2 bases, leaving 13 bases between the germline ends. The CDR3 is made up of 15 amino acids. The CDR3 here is CASSLALGSNYGYTF. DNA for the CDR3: TGTGCCAGCAGTTTGGCCCTCGGGTCCAACTATGGCTACACCTTC.

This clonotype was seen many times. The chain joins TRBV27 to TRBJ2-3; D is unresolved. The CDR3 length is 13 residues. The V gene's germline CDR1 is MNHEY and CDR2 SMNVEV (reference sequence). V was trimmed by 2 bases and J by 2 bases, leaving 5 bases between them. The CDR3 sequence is CASSLLYTDTQYF. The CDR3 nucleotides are TGTGCCAGCAGTTTACTTTACACAGATACGCAGTATTTT.

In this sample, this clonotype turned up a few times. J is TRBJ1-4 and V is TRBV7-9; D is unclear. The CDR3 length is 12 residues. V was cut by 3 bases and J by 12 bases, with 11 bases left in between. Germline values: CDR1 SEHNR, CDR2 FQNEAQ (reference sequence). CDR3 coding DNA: TGTGCCAGCAGCTTGGGAGGCGTGGAACTGTTTTTT. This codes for CASSLGGVELFF.

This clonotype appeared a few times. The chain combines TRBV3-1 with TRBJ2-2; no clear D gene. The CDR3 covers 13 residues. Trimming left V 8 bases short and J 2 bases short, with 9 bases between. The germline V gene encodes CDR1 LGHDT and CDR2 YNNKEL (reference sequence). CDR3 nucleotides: TGTGCCAGCCGAACACCAAACACCGGGGAGCTGTTTTTT. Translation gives CASRTPNTGELFF.

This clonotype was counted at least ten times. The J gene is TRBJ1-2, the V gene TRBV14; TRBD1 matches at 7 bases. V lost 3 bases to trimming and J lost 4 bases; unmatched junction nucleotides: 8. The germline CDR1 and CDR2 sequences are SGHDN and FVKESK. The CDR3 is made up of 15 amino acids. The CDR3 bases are TGTGCCAGCAGCCACCAGGCGACAGGGTCCTATGGCTACACCTTC. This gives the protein CASSHQATGSYGYTF.